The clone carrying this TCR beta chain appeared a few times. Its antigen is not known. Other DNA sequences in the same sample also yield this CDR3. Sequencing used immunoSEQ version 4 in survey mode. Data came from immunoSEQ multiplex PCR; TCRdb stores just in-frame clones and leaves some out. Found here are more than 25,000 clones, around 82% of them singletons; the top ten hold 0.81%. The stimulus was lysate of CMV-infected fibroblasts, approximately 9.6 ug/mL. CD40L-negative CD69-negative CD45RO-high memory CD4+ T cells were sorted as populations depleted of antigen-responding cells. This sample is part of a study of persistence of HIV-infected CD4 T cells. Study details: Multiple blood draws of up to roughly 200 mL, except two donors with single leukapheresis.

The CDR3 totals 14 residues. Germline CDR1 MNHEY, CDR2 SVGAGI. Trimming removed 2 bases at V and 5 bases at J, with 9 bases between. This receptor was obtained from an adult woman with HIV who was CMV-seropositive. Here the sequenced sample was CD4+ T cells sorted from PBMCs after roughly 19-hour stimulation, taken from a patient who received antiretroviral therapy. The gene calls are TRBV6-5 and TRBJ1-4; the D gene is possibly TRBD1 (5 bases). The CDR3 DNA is TGTGCCAGCAGTTACGGGGCTTCAAATGAAAAACTGTTTTTT. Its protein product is CASSYGASNEKLFF.